Below are 12 T cell receptor beta chains sequenced from a single sample in a study of resident and recirculating memory T cells in vitiligo. TCRdb's copy holds only in-frame clones and misses some; the assay was immunoSEQ multiplex PCR. The data show 55,000 to 75,000 clones, just over 90% seen once. The sequencing input was blood. All receptors come from a male donor with vitiligo.

The J gene is TRBJ1-2, the V gene TRBV5-1; the match to TRBD1 covers 9 bases. The V segment lost 3 bases and the J segment 5 bases; nucleotides outside the gene matches: 11. Germline V gives CDR1 SGHRS, CDR2 YFSETQ. This CDR3 has 16 residues. CDR3 in DNA: TGCGCCAGCAGCTCCGCGGCCTGGGACAGGGCGTATGGCTACACCTTC. Its protein is CASSSAAWDRAYGYTF.

The CDR3: CSVVWQNNEKLFF. CDR3 nucleotides: TGCAGCGTTGTCTGGCAGAATAATGAAAAACTGTTTTTT. The rearrangement joins TRBV29-1 to TRBJ1-4; D ambiguous. The germline V gene encodes CDR1 SQVTM and CDR2 ANQGSEA. The CDR3 is 13 residues long. V lost 4 bases and J 4 bases, leaving 10 bases between the germline ends.

The V and J genes are TRBV27 and TRBJ1-5; D remains unclear. The CDR3 length is 17 residues. V lost 3 bases to trimming and J lost 0 bases, with 15 bases between them. Germline V gene sequence: CDR1 MNHEY, CDR2 SMNVEV (reference sequence). CDR3 coding DNA: TGTGCCAGCAGTTTGACCTCGACAATAAATAGCAATCAGCCCCAGCATTTT. Encoded protein: CASSLTSTINSNQPQHF.

V and J are TRBV6-5 and TRBJ1-4; 9 nucleotides match TRBD1. Per germline, CDR1 MNHEY and CDR2 SVGAGI. The CDR3 spans 14 residues. V trimming: 6 bases; J trimming: 7 bases; junction bases outside the gene matches: 6. The CDR3 reads CASRPGTGSEKLFF. CDR3 bases: TGTGCCAGCAGACCCGGGACAGGGAGTGAAAAACTGTTTTTT.

CDR3 protein: CASRPSPGGRRTYGYTF. In DNA, the CDR3 is TGTGCAAGTCGCCCCTCCCCGGGGGGCCGGAGAACCTATGGCTACACCTTC. The gene calls are TRBV12-2 and TRBJ1-2. TRBV12-2 is a pseudogene locus. The CDR3 length is 17 residues.

This chain joins TRBV7-9 and TRBJ2-2, with D uncertain. This CDR3 comprises 12 residues. The germline CDR1 and CDR2 sequences are SEHNR and FQNEAQ (reference sequence). V was pared by 4 bases and J by 6 bases, with 6 bases between. The CDR3 DNA reads as TGTGCCAGCAGCTACAAAGCCGGGGAGCTGTTTTTT. Amino acids: CASSYKAGELFF.

This chain connects TRBV7-2 to TRBJ1-6, with a possible D match to TRBD1 (5 bases). Trimming took 1 base from V and 6 from J, leaving 13 bases between them. This CDR3 is 16 amino acids long. Germline V gene data show CDR1 as SGHTA and CDR2 as FQGNSA. CDR3 in amino acids: CASSLDRGTTNSPLHF. DNA for the CDR3: TGTGCCAGCAGCTTAGATCGCGGGACGACTAATTCACCCCTCCACTTT.

V usage is TRBV5-6 and J usage is TRBJ2-7; unclear D gene. Deletions cut 2 bases from V and 0 bases from J, with 12 bases between. The CDR3 extends over 15 amino acids. The germline V gene encodes CDR1 SGHDT and CDR2 YYEEEE. The CDR3 bases are TGTGCCAGCAGCTTTCAGGATCTGAGCTCCTACGAGCAGTACTTC. Protein product: CASSFQDLSSYEQYF. Variable domain in full (rest from reference TRBV5-6 and TRBJ2-7): DAGVTQSPTHLIKTRGQQVTLRCSPKSGHDTVSWYQQALGQGPQFIFQYYEEEERQRGNFPDRFSGHQFPNYSSELNVNALLLGDSALYLCASSFQDLSSYEQYFGPGTRLTVT.

As for this clone: Other DNA sequences in this specimen translate into the identical CDR3. The chain carries TRBV5-4 and TRBJ2-7, with 9 bases matching TRBD1. V shed 5 bases and J 2 bases; nucleotides not matched to a gene: 5. Germline CDR1 SGHNT, CDR2 YYREEE (reference sequence). This CDR3 has 14 amino acids. The CDR3 loop is CASSPGQGAYEQYF. In DNA form, the CDR3 reads TGTGCCAGCAGTCCGGGACAGGGAGCCTACGAGCAGTACTTC.

This clone was counted a single time. This chain links TRBV4-3 with TRBJ1-2, with 8 bases lining up with TRBD1. Germline V gene data show CDR1 as LGHNA and CDR2 as YSLEER. V was pared by 1 base and J by 1 base, with 11 bases of the junction left unmatched. The CDR3 contains 18 residues. The DNA of the CDR3 is TGCGCCAGCAGCCAAGCTAGGACAGGGATCCTTAATAACTATGGCTACACCTTC. This codes for CASSQARTGILNNYGYTF.

This rearrangement joins TRBV4-3 to TRBJ1-5, with D uncertain. Germline V gives CDR1 LGHNA, CDR2 YSLEER. The CDR3 spans 16 residues. Trimming removed 0 bases from V and 3 bases from J, with 12 bases in between. The CDR3 here is CASSQDLGVPNQPQHF. CDR3 in DNA: TGCGCCAGCAGCCAAGATTTGGGAGTTCCCAATCAGCCCCAGCATTTT.

The rearrangement links TRBV6-5 to TRBJ2-5; D is possibly TRBD1 (6 bases). Germline V lookup: CDR1 MNHEY, CDR2 SVGAGI. The V end was cut by 9 bases, the J end by 1 base, with 12 bases between. The CDR3 covers 13 residues. This CDR3 reads CASAGQIQETQYF. The CDR3 bases are TGTGCCAGTGCAGGACAGATCCAAGAGACCCAGTACTTC.